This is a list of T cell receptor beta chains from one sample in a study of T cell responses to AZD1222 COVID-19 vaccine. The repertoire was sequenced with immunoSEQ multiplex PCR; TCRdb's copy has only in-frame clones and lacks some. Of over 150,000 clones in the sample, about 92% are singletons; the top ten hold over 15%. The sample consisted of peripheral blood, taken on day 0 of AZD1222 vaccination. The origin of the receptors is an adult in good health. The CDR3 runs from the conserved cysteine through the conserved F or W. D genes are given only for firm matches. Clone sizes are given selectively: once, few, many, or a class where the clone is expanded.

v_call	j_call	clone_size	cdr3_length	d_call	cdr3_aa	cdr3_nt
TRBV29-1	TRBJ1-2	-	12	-	CSVKEGNYGYTF	TGCAGCGTTAAGGAGGGTAACTATGGCTACACCTTC
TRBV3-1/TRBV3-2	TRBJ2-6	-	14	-	CASSQGPGANVLTF	TGTGCCAGCAGCCAGGGACCCGGGGCCAACGTCCTGACTTTC
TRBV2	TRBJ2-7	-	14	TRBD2	CASRATSGTYEQYF	TGTGCCAGCAGGGCGACTAGCGGGACCTACGAGCAGTACTTC
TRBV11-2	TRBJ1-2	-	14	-	CASSLSQVNYGYTF	TGTGCCAGCAGCTTAAGCCAGGTTAACTATGGCTACACCTTC
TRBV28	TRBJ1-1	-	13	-	CASRPGGGSEAFF	TGTGCCAGCAGACCTGGGGGAGGCTCTGAAGCTTTCTTT
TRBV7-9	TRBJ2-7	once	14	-	CASRPGTGSYEQYF	TGTGCCAGCAGGCCCGGGACGGGCTCCTACGAGCAGTACTTC
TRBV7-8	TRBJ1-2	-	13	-	CASSLAGSYGYTF	TGTGCCAGCAGCTTAGCCGGGTCCTATGGCTACACCTTC
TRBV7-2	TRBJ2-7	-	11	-	CASSDNYEQYF	TGTGCCAGCAGTGATAACTACGAGCAGTACTTC
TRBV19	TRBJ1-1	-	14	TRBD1	CASSGQGAIAEAFF	TGTGCCAGTAGCGGACAGGGGGCGATCGCTGAAGCTTTCTTT
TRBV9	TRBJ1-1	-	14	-	CASSVVRGNTEAFF	TGTGCCAGCAGCGTAGTACGGGGGAACACTGAAGCTTTCTTT
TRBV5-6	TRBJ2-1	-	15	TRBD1	CASSVAGQGKVEQFF	TGTGCCAGCAGCGTGGCTGGACAGGGTAAGGTTGAGCAGTTCTTC
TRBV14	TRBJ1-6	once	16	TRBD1	CASSQRGTGHNSPLHF	TGTGCCAGCAGTCAAAGGGGGACAGGGCACAATTCACCCCTCCACTTT
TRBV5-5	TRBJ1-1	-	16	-	CASSKTNLRTNTEAFF	TGTGCCAGCAGTAAGACGAACCTCAGGACGAACACTGAAGCTTTCTTT
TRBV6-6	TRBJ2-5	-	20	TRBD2	CASSPHNIAGGRWGIETQYF	TGTGCCAGCAGCCCGCACAATATAGCGGGGGGCCGTTGGGGTATAGAGACCCAGTACTTC
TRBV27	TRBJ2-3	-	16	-	CASSPGGGPSTDTQYF	TGTGCCAGCAGCCCAGGGGGGGGGCCTAGCACAGATACGCAGTATTTT
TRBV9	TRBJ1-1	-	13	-	CASSLRPNTEAFF	TGTGCCAGCAGCTTGAGGCCTAACACTGAAGCTTTCTTT
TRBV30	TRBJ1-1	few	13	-	CAWSVRPPAEAFF	TGTGCCTGGAGTGTACGCCCCCCCGCTGAAGCTTTCTTT
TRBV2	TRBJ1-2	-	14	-	CASREDGGYYGYTF	TGTGCCAGCAGGGAGGACGGAGGATACTATGGCTACACCTTC
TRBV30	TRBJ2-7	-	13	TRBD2	CAWNPGTSNEQYF	TGTGCCTGGAACCCTGGGACTAGTAACGAGCAGTACTTC
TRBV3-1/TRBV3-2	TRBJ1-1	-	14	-	CASSQAGRDTEAFF	TGTGCCAGCAGCCAAGCAGGGCGGGACACTGAAGCTTTCTTT
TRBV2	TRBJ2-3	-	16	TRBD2	CASSLAGSGGTDTQYF	TGTGCCAGCAGTCTAGCGGGAAGTGGGGGCACAGATACGCAGTATTTT
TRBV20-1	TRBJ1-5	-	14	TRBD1	CSASGGQVGQPQHF	TGCAGTGCTAGTGGAGGACAGGTTGGTCAGCCCCAGCATTTT
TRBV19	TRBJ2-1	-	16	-	CASSKRQAATYNEQFF	TGTGCCAGTAGTAAACGGCAGGCGGCCACGTACAATGAGCAGTTCTTC
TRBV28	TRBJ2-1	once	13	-	CASSLTSRDEQFF	TGTGCCAGCAGTTTGACGTCCAGGGATGAGCAGTTCTTC
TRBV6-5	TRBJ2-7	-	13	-	CASTPPGSYEQYF	TGTGCCAGCACTCCCCCGGGCTCCTACGAGCAGTACTTC
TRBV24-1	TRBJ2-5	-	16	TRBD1	CATSDTRDRGRETQYF	TGTGCCACCAGTGATACCCGGGACAGGGGGCGGGAGACCCAGTACTTC
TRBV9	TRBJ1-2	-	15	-	CASSPGDGGVYGYTF	TGTGCCAGCAGCCCAGGCGACGGCGGGGTCTATGGCTACACCTTC
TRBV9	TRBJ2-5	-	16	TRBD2	CASSVGASGGEETQYF	TGTGCCAGCAGCGTAGGAGCGAGCGGGGGGGAGGAGACCCAGTACTTC
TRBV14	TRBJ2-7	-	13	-	CASSQGEDYEQYF	TGTGCCAGCAGCCAAGGTGAAGATTACGAGCAGTACTTC
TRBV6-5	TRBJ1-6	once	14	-	CASRVRDRLLPLHF	TGTGCCAGCAGAGTCCGGGACCGCCTTCTCCCCCTCCACTTT
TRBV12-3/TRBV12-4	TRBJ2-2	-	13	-	CASSLLNTGELFF	TGTGCCAGCAGTTTGCTAAACACCGGGGAGCTGTTTTTT
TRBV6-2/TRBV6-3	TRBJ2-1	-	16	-	CASSNAGNGAYNEQFF	TGTGCCAGCAGCAACGCAGGGAACGGAGCTTACAATGAGCAGTTCTTC
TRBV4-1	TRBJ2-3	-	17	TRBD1	CASSQFGTGHLTDTQYF	TGCGCCAGCAGCCAATTCGGGACAGGCCACCTCACAGATACGCAGTATTTT
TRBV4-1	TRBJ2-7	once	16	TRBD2	CASSQGGSGKSYEQYF	TGCGCCAGCAGCCAAGGGGGTAGCGGGAAATCCTACGAGCAGTACTTC
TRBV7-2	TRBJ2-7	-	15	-	CASSLTRRSSYEQYF	TGTGCCAGCAGCTTAACTAGGCGTTCCTCCTACGAGCAGTACTTC
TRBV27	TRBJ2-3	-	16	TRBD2	CASSPRGGRGTDTQYF	TGTGCCAGCAGTCCAAGGGGCGGGAGAGGCACAGATACGCAGTATTTT
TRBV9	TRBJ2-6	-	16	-	CASSVLGSSGANVLTF	TGTGCCAGCAGCGTATTAGGCTCTTCCGGGGCCAACGTCCTGACTTTC
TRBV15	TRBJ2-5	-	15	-	CATSRDWGTGATQYF	TGTGCCACCAGCAGAGATTGGGGGACTGGAGCGACCCAGTACTTC
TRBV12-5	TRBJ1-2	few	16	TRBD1	CASGLVLSDRERGYTF	TGTGCTAGTGGTTTGGTCCTTTCGGACAGGGAAAGGGGCTACACCTTC
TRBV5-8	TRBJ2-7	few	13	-	CASSIYSGPQQYF	TGTGCCAGCAGCATATACAGCGGGCCTCAGCAGTACTTC
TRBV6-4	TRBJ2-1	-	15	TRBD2	CASSDRTSGNNEQFF	TGTGCCAGCAGTGACAGGACTAGCGGGAACAATGAGCAGTTCTTC
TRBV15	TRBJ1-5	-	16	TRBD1	CATSQPGTGVLQPQHF	TGTGCCACCAGCCAACCCGGGACAGGGGTTCTTCAGCCCCAGCATTTT
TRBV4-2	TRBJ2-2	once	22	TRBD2	CASSQVPDAATTSGRAGGELFF	TGTGCCAGCAGCCAAGTCCCCGACGCCGCGACGACTAGCGGGAGGGCCGGCGGGGAGCTGTTTTTT
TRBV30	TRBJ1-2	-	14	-	CAWSVPQGAYGYTF	TGTGCCTGGAGTGTACCACAGGGAGCTTATGGCTACACCTTC
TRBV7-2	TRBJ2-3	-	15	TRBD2	CASSLGREGTDTQYF	TGTGCCAGCAGCTTAGGGCGGGAGGGCACAGATACGCAGTATTTT
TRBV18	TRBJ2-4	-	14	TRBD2	CASFNGGSKNIQYF	TGTGCCAGCTTCAACGGCGGGAGCAAAAACATTCAGTACTTC
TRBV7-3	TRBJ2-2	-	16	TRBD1	CASSSGQGTNTGELFF	TGTGCCAGCAGCTCAGGACAGGGGACGAACACCGGGGAGCTGTTTTTT
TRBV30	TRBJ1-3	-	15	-	CAWSLTGGSGNTIYF	TGTGCCTGGAGTTTAACCGGGGGATCTGGAAACACCATATATTTT
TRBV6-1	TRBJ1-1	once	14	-	CASSEFGTPKEAFF	TGTGCCAGCAGTGAATTCGGGACCCCAAAAGAAGCTTTCTTT
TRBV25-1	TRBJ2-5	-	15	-	CASSEGGYYRETQYF	TGTGCCAGCAGTGAAGGAGGCTATTACCGAGAGACCCAGTACTTC